This is a list of T cell receptor beta chains from one sample in a study of T cells in localized non-small cell lung cancer. Profiling relied on immunoSEQ multiplex PCR, and the TCRdb table lists in-frame clones only, not all of them. The sample consists of over 45,000 clones, about 80% of them appearing once. Sequencing used peripheral blood, obtained before any cancer treatment. The receptors come from a man aged 40 to 69 with stage I squamous cell lung carcinoma. The CDR3 runs from the conserved cysteine through the conserved F or W. Each record gives: clone size, J gene, D gene, V gene, CDR3 DNA, CDR3 protein. A D gene is named only where the DNA matches it firmly. The size of a clone is reported for some rows only, either as once, few or many, or as a class for expanded clones.

few TRBJ1-6 NA TRBV30 TGTGCCTGGAGGGGGCAGGGGAGATCACCCCTCCACTTT CAWRGQGRSPLHF
once TRBJ1-3 NA TRBV28 TGTGCCAGCAGTTTATCACCGACAGGACACTCTGGAAACACCATATATTTT CASSLSPTGHSGNTIYF
NA TRBJ1-2 NA TRBV28 TGTGCCAGCAGTTTAACGACGGTTTATGGCTACACCTTC CASSLTTVYGYTF
NA TRBJ2-2 TRBD2 TRBV15 TGTGCCACCAGCAGAGAGGGGACTACGGGCGGGGAGCTGTTTTTT CATSREGTTGGELFF
few TRBJ1-2 TRBD1 TRBV6-5 TGTGCCAGCAGTTACCTCCCGGAGGGGGCGCTGGGCTACACCTTC CASSYLPEGALGYTF
NA TRBJ2-1 TRBD1 TRBV11-2 TGTGCCAGCAGCTTAGCCCGGACAGGGACACGGGAGCAGTTCTTC CASSLARTGTREQFF
NA TRBJ1-1 TRBD1 TRBV5-6 TGTGCCAGCAGCTTGTTCAGGGGGCGTACTGAAGCTTTCTTT CASSLFRGRTEAFF
NA TRBJ1-5 NA TRBV2 TGTGCCAGCAGGCTGGATGGTCAGCCCCAGCATTTT CASRLDGQPQHF
NA TRBJ2-6 NA TRBV6-5 TGTGCCAGCCGCCTTTCTGGGGCCAACGTCCTGACTTTC CASRLSGANVLTF
once TRBJ1-2 NA TRBV15 TGTGCCACCAGCTCCGGAACTAACTATGGCTACACCTTC CATSSGTNYGYTF
NA TRBJ1-6 NA TRBV5-5 TGTGCCAGCAGCTTTGGTTCGGGGTACTCACCCCTCCACTTT CASSFGSGYSPLHF
NA TRBJ2-6 TRBD1 TRBV7-8 TGTGCCAGCAGCTTAACACAGGGGACTGGGGCCAACGTCCTGACTTTC CASSLTQGTGANVLTF
once TRBJ2-7 TRBD2 TRBV2 TGTGCCAGCAGTTTCGAGACTAGCATCTACGAGCAGTACTTC CASSFETSIYEQYF
medium-sized TRBJ2-1 NA TRBV5-6 TGTGCCAGCAGCTTGCTTCTTTCCGATGAGCAGTTCTTC CASSLLLSDEQFF
NA TRBJ2-3 TRBD2 TRBV9 TGTGCCAGCAGCGTAGCCCAGGCGGGGGGATGGCAAGATACGCAGTATTTT CASSVAQAGGWQDTQYF
NA TRBJ1-1 NA TRBV4-2 TGTGCCAGCAGCCGCGACAGCGACGAAGCTTTCTTT CASSRDSDEAFF
NA TRBJ1-2 NA TRBV2 TGTGCCAGCAGTGCATCTGGCTACACCTTC CASSASGYTF
NA TRBJ2-5 NA TRBV18 TGTGCCAGCTCACCTACCCAAGAGACCCAGTACTTC CASSPTQETQYF
NA TRBJ1-2 NA TRBV15 TGTGCCACCAGCAGGGGGAATAGGGGGGCTACGTATGGCTACACCTTC CATSRGNRGATYGYTF
NA TRBJ1-1 TRBD1 TRBV18 TGTGCCAGCTGGGGGGGACAGATAAACACTGAAGCTTTCTTT CASWGGQINTEAFF
NA TRBJ2-7 NA TRBV28 TGTGCCAGCCTTCGAGGGGATAACTCCTACGAGCAGTACTTC CASLRGDNSYEQYF
NA TRBJ1-3 NA TRBV30 TGTGCCTGGGGAGGCTCTGGAAACACCATATATTTT CAWGGSGNTIYF
NA TRBJ2-1 TRBD2 TRBV6-1 TGTGCCAGCAGTGAAGGGCCCGGGGGGTACAATGAGCAGTTCTTC CASSEGPGGYNEQFF
NA TRBJ1-5 TRBD1 TRBV7-8 TGTGCCAGCAGCTTATACGGACAGGGCGGTCAGCCCCAGCATTTT CASSLYGQGGQPQHF
once TRBJ2-3 TRBD1 TRBV19 TGTGCCAGTAGTATAGTTTTGGGGACAGGGAGCACAGATACGCAGTATTTT CASSIVLGTGSTDTQYF
NA TRBJ2-7 NA TRBV19 TGTGCCAGTAGTATCGTCGACGGGCTGTACGAGCAGTACTTC CASSIVDGLYEQYF
NA TRBJ2-1 TRBD2 TRBV11-1 TGTGCCAGCAGCTTAAAGCGGGGGGGCTTCCCTGATGAGCAGTTCTTC CASSLKRGGFPDEQFF
NA TRBJ2-1 NA TRBV28 TGTGCCAGCAACCGGGGTCTCCTAGGCAATGAGCAGTTCTTC CASNRGLLGNEQFF
few TRBJ1-1 NA TRBV19 TGTGCCAGTGGCGTCTCCTTGAACACTGAAGCTTTCTTT CASGVSLNTEAFF
NA TRBJ1-5 TRBD1 TRBV6-1 TGTGCCAGCACTCCCGGGACAGCCGGCAATCAGCCCCAGCATTTT CASTPGTAGNQPQHF
NA TRBJ1-3 NA TRBV28 TGTGCCATCACAGGGCCTGGAAACACCATATATTTT CAITGPGNTIYF
NA TRBJ2-7 NA TRBV7-3 TGTGCCAGCAGCTCCGGACAGGAGCAGTACTTC CASSSGQEQYF